These 5 T cell receptor beta chains were all obtained from the same sample, sequenced in a study of blood T cell repertoires in COVID-19. This table comes from immunoSEQ multiplex PCR, and its TCRdb copy is limited to in-frame clones, with some not included. The repertoire holds about 80,000 clones, with about 86% as singletons. The sequenced material came from peripheral blood. The receptors derive from a woman aged 80 or older with acute or convalescent COVID-19.

This chain links TRBV6-1 with TRBJ2-5; perhaps TRBD1 as D (5 bases). V lost 0 bases, J lost 9 bases, and 8 bases lay in between. This CDR3 is built from 12 residues. Germline values: CDR1 MNHNS, CDR2 SASEGT. The CDR3: CASSEAKGAQYF. The CDR3 bases are TGTGCCAGCAGTGAAGCTAAAGGGGCCCAGTACTTC.

A few counts support this clone. V is TRBV19 and J is TRBJ2-5; 8 bases are a match to TRBD2. In germline, CDR1 is LNHDA, CDR2 SQIVND (reference sequence). V was pared by 4 bases and J by 1 base, with 5 bases of the junction left unmatched. This CDR3 region has 15 residues. CDR3 nucleotide sequence: TGTGCCAGTAGTAAGGGAGCGGGGGTCCAAGAGACCCAGTACTTC. This codes for CASSKGAGVQETQYF. The variable domain in full, with the rest retrieved from reference TRBV19 and TRBJ2-5, is DGGITQSPKYLFRKEGQNVTLSCEQNLNHDAMYWYRQDPGQGLRLIYYSQIVNDFQKGDIAEGYSVSREKKESFPLTVTSAQKNPTAFYLCASSKGAGVQETQYFGPGTRLLVL.

The chain combines TRBV3-1 (or the pseudogene TRBV3-2) with TRBJ2-7; weak D call: TRBD1 (6 bases). This CDR3 has 16 amino acids. Germline-derived CDR1 and CDR2 are LGHDT and YNNKEL (reference sequence). The ends were cut back, 4 bases at V and 2 bases at J, with 18 bases in the middle. The CDR3 nucleotides are TGTGCCAGCAGCCCCTCTAACAGGGCTATACCCTACGAGCAGTACTTC. The encoded protein is CASSPSNRAIPYEQYF.

The rearrangement links TRBV20-1 to TRBJ2-1; D is ambiguous. The V gene's germline CDR1 is DFQATT and CDR2 SNEGSKA (reference sequence). V lost 6 bases and J lost 4, with 4 bases in between. This CDR3 has 10 amino acids. This CDR3 is CSALYNEQFF. CDR3 in DNA: TGCAGTGCCCTTTACAATGAGCAGTTCTTC.

This clone has just one count. V usage is TRBV19 and J usage is TRBJ2-1; TRBD1 is a possible D gene (6 bases). CDR1 is LNHDA and CDR2 is SQIVND in the germline V gene (reference sequence). CDR3 size: 15 residues. The V gene lost 4 bases and the J gene lost 4 bases, with 14 bases spanning the gap. The CDR3 loop is CASSRGRGGYNEQFF. The CDR3 nucleotides are TGTGCCAGTAGTAGAGGCAGGGGCGGGTACAATGAGCAGTTCTTC. Based on the CDR3 plus reference TRBV19 and TRBJ2-1, the full variable domain is DGGITQSPKYLFRKEGQNVTLSCEQNLNHDAMYWYRQDPGQGLRLIYYSQIVNDFQKGDIAEGYSVSREKKESFPLTVTSAQKNPTAFYLCASSRGRGGYNEQFFGPGTRLTVL.